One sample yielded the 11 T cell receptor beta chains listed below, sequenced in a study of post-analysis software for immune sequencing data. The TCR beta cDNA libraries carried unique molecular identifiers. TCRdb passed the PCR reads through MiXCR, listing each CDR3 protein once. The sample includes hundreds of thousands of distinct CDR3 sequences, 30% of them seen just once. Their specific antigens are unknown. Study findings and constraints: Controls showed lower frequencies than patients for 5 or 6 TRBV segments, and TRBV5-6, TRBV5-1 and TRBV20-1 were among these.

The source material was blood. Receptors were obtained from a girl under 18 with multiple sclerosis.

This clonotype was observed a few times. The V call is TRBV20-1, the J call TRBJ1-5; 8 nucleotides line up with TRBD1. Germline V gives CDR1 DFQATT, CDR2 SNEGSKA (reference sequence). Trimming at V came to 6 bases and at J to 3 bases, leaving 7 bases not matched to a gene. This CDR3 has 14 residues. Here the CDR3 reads CSADGQGANQPQHF. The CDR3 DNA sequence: TGCAGTGCAGACGGACAGGGCGCCAATCAGCCCCAGCATTTT.

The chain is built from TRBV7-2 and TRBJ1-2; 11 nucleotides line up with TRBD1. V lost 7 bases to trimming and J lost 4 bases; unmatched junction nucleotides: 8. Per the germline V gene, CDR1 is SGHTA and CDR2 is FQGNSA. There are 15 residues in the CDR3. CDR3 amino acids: CASNMGDRGTYGYTF. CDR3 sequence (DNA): TGTGCCAGCAACATGGGGGACAGGGGGACCTATGGCTACACCTTC. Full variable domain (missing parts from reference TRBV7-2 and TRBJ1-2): GAGVSQSPSNKVTEKGKDVELRCDPISGHTALYWYRQSLGQGLEFLIYFQGNSAPDKSGLPSDRFSAERTGGSVSTLTIQRTQQEDSAVYLCASNMGDRGTYGYTFGSGTRLTVV.

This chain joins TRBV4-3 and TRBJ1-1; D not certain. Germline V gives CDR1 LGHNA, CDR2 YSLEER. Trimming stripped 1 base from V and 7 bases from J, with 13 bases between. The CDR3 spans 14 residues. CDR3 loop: CASSQVAQIGEAFF. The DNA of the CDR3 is TGCGCCAGCAGCCAAGTTGCACAAATCGGTGAAGCTTTCTTT.

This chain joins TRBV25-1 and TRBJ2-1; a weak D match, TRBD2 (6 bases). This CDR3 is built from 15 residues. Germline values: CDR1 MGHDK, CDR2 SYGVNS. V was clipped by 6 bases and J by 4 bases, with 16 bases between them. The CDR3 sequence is CASRGRGGTYNEQFF. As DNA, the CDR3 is TGTGCCAGCAGGGGGCGGGGCGGAACATACAATGAGCAGTTCTTC.

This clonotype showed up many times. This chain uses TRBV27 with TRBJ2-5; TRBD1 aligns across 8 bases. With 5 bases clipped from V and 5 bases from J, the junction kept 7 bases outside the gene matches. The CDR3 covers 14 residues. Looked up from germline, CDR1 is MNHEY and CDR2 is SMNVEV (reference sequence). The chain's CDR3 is CASSPGQAGETQYF. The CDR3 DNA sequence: TGTGCCAGCAGTCCGGGACAGGCGGGGGAGACCCAGTACTTC.

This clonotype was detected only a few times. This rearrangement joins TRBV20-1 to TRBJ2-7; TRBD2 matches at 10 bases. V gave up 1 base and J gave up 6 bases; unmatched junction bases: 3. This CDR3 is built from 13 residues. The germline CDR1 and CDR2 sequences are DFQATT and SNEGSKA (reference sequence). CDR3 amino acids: CSARVLAGVEQYF. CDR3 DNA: TGCAGTGCTAGAGTGCTAGCGGGAGTCGAGCAGTACTTC.

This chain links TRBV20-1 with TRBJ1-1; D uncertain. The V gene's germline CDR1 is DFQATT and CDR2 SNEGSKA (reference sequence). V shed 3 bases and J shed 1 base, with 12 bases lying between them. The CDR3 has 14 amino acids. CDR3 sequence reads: CSASNLNRNTEAFF. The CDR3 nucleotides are TGCAGTGCTAGTAACCTGAACCGGAACACTGAAGCTTTCTTT.

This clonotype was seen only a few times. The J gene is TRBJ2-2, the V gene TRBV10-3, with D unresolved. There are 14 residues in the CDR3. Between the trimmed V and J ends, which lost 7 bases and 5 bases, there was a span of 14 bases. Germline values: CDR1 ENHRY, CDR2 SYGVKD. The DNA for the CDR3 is TGTGCCATCAAGGTCTCAGATAATACCGGGGAGCTGTTTTTT. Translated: CAIKVSDNTGELFF.

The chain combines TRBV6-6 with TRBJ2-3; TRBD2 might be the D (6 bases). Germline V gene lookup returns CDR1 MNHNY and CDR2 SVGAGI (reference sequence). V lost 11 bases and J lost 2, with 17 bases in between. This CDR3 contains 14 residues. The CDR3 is CAPRMRGDTDTQYF. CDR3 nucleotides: TGTGCCCCCAGGATGCGGGGCGACACAGATACGCAGTATTTT.

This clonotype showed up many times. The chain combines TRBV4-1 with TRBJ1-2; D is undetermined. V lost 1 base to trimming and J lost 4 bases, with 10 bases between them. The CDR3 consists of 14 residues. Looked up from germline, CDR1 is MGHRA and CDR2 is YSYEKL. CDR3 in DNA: TGCGCCAGCAGCCAAGTCTGGGAACTCTATGGCTACACCTTC. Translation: CASSQVWELYGYTF.

The CDR3 DNA reads TGTGCCATCAGGGACAGGGCCGGAACAGATACGCAGTATTTT. Translating gives CAIRDRAGTDTQYF. The chain carries TRBV10-3 and TRBJ2-3; 8 nucleotides align to TRBD1. V lost 6 bases and J lost 3; bases outside the gene matches: 5. This CDR3 spans 14 amino acids. The V gene's germline CDR1 is ENHRY and CDR2 SYGVKD.